The source of this T cell receptor (beta chain) is a study of blood T cell repertoires in COVID-19. Looking at the study overall: Donors in the United States, Italy and Spain gave samples during acute or convalescent COVID-19. In each case, the material was cDNA or gDNA derived from T cells, B-cell-depleted T cells, or PBMCs.

Patients at the Seattle site were enrolled during active infection and followed longitudinally. In the original analysis: Amplification of reference gene primers provided the estimated nucleated cell counts. Libraries were prepared by immunoSEQ multiplex PCR; TCRdb keeps only in-frame clonotypes and omits some of them. That table gives V, J and clone size, and the DNA gave D and trimming. The sample has a few hundred thousand clones; approximately 85% are singletons. After removal of 5 bases from V and 1 base from J, the junction contained 5 bases not matched to a gene. Germline CDR1 reads SGHNT; CDR2 reads YENEEA. This CDR3 region has 15 residues.

Sequenced material: peripheral blood. This clonotype originated in a woman in her seventies with COVID-19, enrolled during active disease. The chain carries TRBV11-3 and TRBJ1-1; the match to TRBD1 covers 9 bases. In nucleotides, the CDR3 is TGTGCCAGCAGCCCACGGACAGGGGCGAACACTGAAGCTTTCTTT. Its translation is CASSPRTGANTEAFF.